A single T cell receptor beta chain is shown here with its context. The target antigen is unknown. The CDR3 covers 17 residues. From germline, CDR1 is SGHNT and CDR2 YYREEE (reference sequence). J gave up 5 bases and V 1 base, and 10 bases lay outside the gene matches. This specimen comes from a study of chemoradiotherapy in HPV16-positive cancers. Study results and caveats: HPV-specific T cells were functionally defined from only a couple of HPV16-positive patients. Non-HPV-specific T cells did not expand in tumors during treatment, whereas candidate HPV-specific clones and E7-related motifs did.

Samples were taken several times over chemoradiotherapy. Only in-frame clones appear in the TCRdb table, and some are missing; sequencing was by immunoSEQ multiplex PCR. The table lists 1,600 or so clones, approximately 80% of them singletons, with about 7% in the top ten. The sequence was obtained from a human donor with HPV-associated anogenital cancer. This rearrangement joins TRBV5-4 to TRBJ2-5; 11 bases map to TRBD2. The sample in question was tumor tissue, obtained from a patient who underwent chemoradiotherapy. CDR3 region: CASSLRHSGRAWETQYF. As DNA, the CDR3 is TGTGCCAGCAGCTTGAGGCATAGCGGGAGGGCCTGGGAGACCCAGTACTTC.